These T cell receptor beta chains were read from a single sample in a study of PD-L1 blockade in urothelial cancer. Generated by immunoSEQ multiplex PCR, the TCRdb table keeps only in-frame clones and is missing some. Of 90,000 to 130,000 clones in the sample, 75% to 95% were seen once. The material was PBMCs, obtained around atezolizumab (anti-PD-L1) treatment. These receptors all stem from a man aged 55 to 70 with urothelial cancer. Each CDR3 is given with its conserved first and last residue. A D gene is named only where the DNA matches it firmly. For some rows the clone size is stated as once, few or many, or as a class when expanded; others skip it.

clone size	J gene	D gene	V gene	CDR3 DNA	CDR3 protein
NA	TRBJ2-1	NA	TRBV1	TGCACCAGCAGCCAGACATCTAGCGGGAGTAGGGGGAGTATATCTCATGAGCAGTTCTTC	CTSSQTSSGSRGSISHEQFF
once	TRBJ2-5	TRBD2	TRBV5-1	TGCGCCAGCAGCTTGGGGACTAGCGGCTCAGGAACCCAGTACTTC	CASSLGTSGSGTQYF
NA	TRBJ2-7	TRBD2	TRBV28	TGTGCCAGCAGTTCGGAGGAGCGGGAGCCTTACGAGCAGTACTTC	CASSSEEREPYEQYF
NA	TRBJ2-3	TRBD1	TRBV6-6	TGTGCCAGCAGTTACCAGGGGGCTAGTACAGATACGCAGTATTTT	CASSYQGASTDTQYF
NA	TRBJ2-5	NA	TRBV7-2	TGTGCCAGCAGCTTAGCGCGGGGTATCCAAGAGACCCAGTACTTC	CASSLARGIQETQYF
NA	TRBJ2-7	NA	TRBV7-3	TGTGCCAGCAGCTTAGGGACTGGGAACATCTACGAGCAGTACTTC	CASSLGTGNIYEQYF
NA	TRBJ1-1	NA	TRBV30	TGTGCCTGGTCACCAAGAGTCCGGCGGCTGAACACTGAAGCTTTCTTT	CAWSPRVRRLNTEAFF
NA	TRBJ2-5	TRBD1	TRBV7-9	TGTGCCAACACACAGGGGGCCCGTCCAGAGACCCAGTACTTC	CANTQGARPETQYF
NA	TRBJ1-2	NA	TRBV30	TGTGCCTGGAGTTCACAAACAGGATTATATGGCTACACCTTC	CAWSSQTGLYGYTF
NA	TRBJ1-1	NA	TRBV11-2	TGTGCCAGCAGCTTAGTCATCCGGGGTGGCACTGAAGCTTTCTTT	CASSLVIRGGTEAFF
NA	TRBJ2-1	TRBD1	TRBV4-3	TGCGCCAGCAGCCAAGACGGAGGGACAGGGAGCTCCTACAATGAGCAGTTCTTC	CASSQDGGTGSSYNEQFF
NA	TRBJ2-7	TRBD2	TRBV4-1	TGCGCCAGCAGCCAGACGGGACTAAACACCGAGCAGTACTTC	CASSQTGLNTEQYF
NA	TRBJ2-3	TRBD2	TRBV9	TGTGCCAGCAGCGTAGCTTCGGGACTACTGTTCCGCACAGATACGCAGTATTTT	CASSVASGLLFRTDTQYF
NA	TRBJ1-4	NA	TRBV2	TGTGCCAGCAGTGACTCAGGGGCTTACGAAAAACTGTTTTTT	CASSDSGAYEKLFF
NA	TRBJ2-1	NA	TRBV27	TGTGCCAGCAGTTTAGGGGGGGGCCAGAATGAGCAGTTCTTC	CASSLGGGQNEQFF
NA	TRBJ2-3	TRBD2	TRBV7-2	TGTGCCAGCAAGACTAGCCGAAGCACAGATACGCAGTATTTT	CASKTSRSTDTQYF
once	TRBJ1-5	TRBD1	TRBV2	TGTGCCAGTAGTCCACAGGGGGCGAGGCAGCCCCAGCATTTT	CASSPQGARQPQHF
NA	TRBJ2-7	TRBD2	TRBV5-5	TGTGCCAGCAGCGCGGCGGGTGGGTTCCGGGAGGCCCCTGCGGGGCAGTACTTC	CASSAAGGFREAPAGQYF
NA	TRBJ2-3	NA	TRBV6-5	TGTGCCAGCAGGCAGGCAGGGGTTTGGGAAGATACGCAGTATTTT	CASRQAGVWEDTQYF
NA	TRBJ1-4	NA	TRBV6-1	TGTGCCAGCAGTGAATCCGGGGGAGGGGAAAAACTGTTTTTT	CASSESGGGEKLFF
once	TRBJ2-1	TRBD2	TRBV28	TGTGCCAGCACCACCCTAGCGGAGAGCTCCTACAATGAGCAGTTCTTC	CASTTLAESSYNEQFF
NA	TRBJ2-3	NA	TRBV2	TGTGCCAGCAGTGAAGCTTTCGGGGGAGAATTT	CASSEAFGGEF
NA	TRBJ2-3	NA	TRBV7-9	TGTGCCAGCGGACCTTACAGGGCCCTGGATACGCAGTATTTT	CASGPYRALDTQYF
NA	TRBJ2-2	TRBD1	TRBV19	TGTGCCAGCAGAGGACAGGGGAACACCGGGGAGCTGTTTTTT	CASRGQGNTGELFF
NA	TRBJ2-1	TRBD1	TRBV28	TGTGCCAGCAGCTCATCTCCTGACAGGGTAAAGTTCTTC	CASSSSPDRVKFF
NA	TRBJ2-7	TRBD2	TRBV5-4	TGTGCCAGCAGCTTGCAAGGGGCGGGAGGCGAGCAGTACTTC	CASSLQGAGGEQYF
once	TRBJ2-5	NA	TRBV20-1	TGCAGTGCTCCTAGTGGAGAGACCCAGTACTTC	CSAPSGETQYF
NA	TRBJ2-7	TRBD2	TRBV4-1	TGCGCCAGCAGCCAAGGGAGACTAGCGGACAGCTCCTACGAGCAGTACTTC	CASSQGRLADSSYEQYF
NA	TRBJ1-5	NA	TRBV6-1	TGTGCCAGCAGGTACAGGGCTGGGAGCAATCAGCCCCAGCATTTT	CASRYRAGSNQPQHF
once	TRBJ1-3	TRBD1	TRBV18	TGTGCCAGCTCAACCACCGGGACAGGGGCTGGAAACACCATATATTTT	CASSTTGTGAGNTIYF